This T cell receptor beta chain is from a study of blood T cells in healthy people across ages. V dropped 1 base and J dropped 8 bases, with 14 bases sitting between them. This CDR3 region has 14 residues. A J-beta primer mix and a sample-barcoded 5' primer were used in a second PCR of roughly 7 to 12 cycles. TCRdb called the 5' RACE reads again in MiXCR, with one record for every CDR3 protein. Of 1.2 million to 1.5 million distinct CDR3 sequences listed, approximately 59% are singletons. The clonotype comes from a man between 18 and 35 years old in good health. The rearrangement joins TRBV12-3 or TRBV12-4 to TRBJ1-2; D gene ambiguous. The sequenced material came from blood. CDR3 protein: CASSLVQRASGYTF. DNA of the CDR3: TGTGCCAGCAGTTTAGTCCAAAGGGCCTCGGGCTACACCTTC.